Presented here are 31 T cell receptor beta chains from one specimen sequenced in a study of technical replicates of blood from a handful of donors. The assay was immunoSEQ multiplex PCR, and TCRdb's table has in-frame clones only and misses some. The sample yields more than 65,000 clones, 88% seen once. The sequencing sample was made of PBMCs. Every receptor here comes from a human donor in good health. Some clones in this sample may be carry-over from other donors' samples.

The chain links TRBV5-1 to TRBJ1-3, with D possibly being TRBD1 (6 bases). CDR1 and CDR2 (germline): SGHRS, YFSETQ. CDR3 length: 16 residues. V gave up 0 bases and J gave up 0 bases, with 10 bases separating them. CDR3 protein: CASSLGYRASGNTIYF. The CDR3 DNA is TGCGCCAGCAGCTTGGGTTACAGGGCCTCTGGAAACACCATATATTTT.

The V and J genes are TRBV18 and TRBJ2-5; 9 nucleotides match TRBD2. After removal of 0 bases from V and 5 bases from J, the junction contained 10 bases not matched to a gene. Germline V gene data show CDR1 as KGHSH and CDR2 as LQKENI. The CDR3 consists of 17 residues. The CDR3 region has the DNA TGTGCCAGCTCACCACCGAGCTTTAGCGGGAGAAGTGAGACCCAGTACTTC. Its protein product is CASSPPSFSGRSETQYF.

This chain links TRBV18 with TRBJ2-5, with D possibly being TRBD1 (5 bases). The ends were cut back, 3 bases at V and 4 bases at J, with 18 bases in the middle. The CDR3 extends over 16 amino acids. Germline CDR1 KGHSH, CDR2 LQKENI. CDR3 nucleotides: TGTGCCAGCTCACCGAAGGCAGGCTCTCAGGGAGAGACCCAGTACTTC. This sequence encodes CASSPKAGSQGETQYF.

This rearrangement joins TRBV4-2 to TRBJ2-5; no firm D call. V gave up 1 base and J gave up 4 bases, with 7 bases separating them. The CDR3 has 13 residues. The germline V gene has CDR1 LGHNA and CDR2 YNFKEQ. The CDR3 protein is CASSQGNIETQYF. The CDR3 DNA reads TGTGCCAGCAGCCAAGGAAACATAGAGACCCAGTACTTC.

V gene TRBV4-3 combines with J gene TRBJ2-7, with D hard to call. This CDR3 spans 13 amino acids. Germline V gene data show CDR1 as LGHNA and CDR2 as YSLEER. With 3 bases removed from V and 5 bases from J, the gap between germline ends came to 11 bases. The CDR3 region has the DNA TGCGCCAGCAGCCAGAGGCGTCCGGACGAGCAGTACTTC. Its protein is CASSQRRPDEQYF.

V is TRBV4-3 and J is TRBJ2-3; TRBD2 matches at 10 bases. Germline-derived CDR1 and CDR2 are LGHNA and YSLEER. The CDR3 is made up of 15 amino acids. With 4 bases clipped from V and 5 bases from J, the junction kept 6 bases outside the gene matches. The CDR3 DNA sequence: TGCGCCAGCAGCCCGCTAGCGGGAGACGTAGATACGCAGTATTTT. Protein: CASSPLAGDVDTQYF.

The J gene is TRBJ1-1, the V gene TRBV19; 9 bases map to TRBD1. The V segment lost 5 bases and the J segment 0 bases; nucleotides outside the gene matches: 1. CDR1 is LNHDA, CDR2 SQIVND, per germline (reference sequence). The CDR3 totals 14 residues. The CDR3: CASSGDRVNTEAFF. The CDR3 DNA reads TGTGCCAGTAGTGGGGACAGGGTGAACACTGAAGCTTTCTTT.

The chain has TRBV7-9 and TRBJ1-1; D not certain. CDR3 length equals 14 residues. Germline V gene lookup returns CDR1 SEHNR and CDR2 FQNEAQ (reference sequence). Trimming removed 3 bases from V and 1 base from J, with 9 bases in between. The CDR3 spells CASSLSTANTEAFF. The CDR3 coding sequence is TGTGCCAGCAGCTTGAGTACAGCGAACACTGAAGCTTTCTTT.

The J gene is TRBJ1-5, the V gene TRBV19, with D hard to call. V dropped 0 bases and J dropped 0 bases, with 15 bases sitting between them. The germline gives CDR1 LNHDA, CDR2 SQIVND (reference sequence). This CDR3 has 18 amino acids. CDR3 bases: TGTGCCAGTAGTATAGAGGGAACGGGAATTAATAGCAATCAGCCCCAGCATTTT. Its protein product is CASSIEGTGINSNQPQHF.

This chain joins TRBV7-3 and TRBJ1-4; the match to TRBD1 covers 11 bases. The J segment lost 8 bases and the V segment lost 5 bases, leaving 13 bases of the junction unmatched. CDR3 size: 17 residues. Germline CDR1 and CDR2: SGHTA and FQGTGA. The CDR3 coding sequence is TGTGCCAGCAGCACACCCCGGACAGGGGGCGAGGGGGAAAAACTGTTTTTT. Encoded protein: CASSTPRTGGEGEKLFF.

V is TRBV7-2 and J is TRBJ2-5; no definite D call. The germline CDR1 and CDR2 sequences are SGHTA and FQGNSA. The CDR3 is made up of 14 amino acids. Between the trimmed V and J ends, which lost 1 base and 2 bases, there was a span of 8 bases. Written as DNA, the CDR3 is TGTGCCAGCAGCTTAGAACAGTTGCAAGAGACCCAGTACTTC. This codes for CASSLEQLQETQYF.

V gene TRBV7-2 combines with J gene TRBJ2-5; TRBD1 aligns across 9 bases. The CDR3 extends over 14 amino acids. Germline CDR1 is SGHTA and CDR2 is FQGNSA. Trimming took 4 bases from V and 5 from J; bases not matched to a gene: 5. CDR3 in DNA: TGTGCCAGCAGCTCGGACAGGGGAGAGGAGACCCAGTACTTC. This translates into CASSSDRGEETQYF.

The chain carries TRBV7-9 and TRBJ1-6; tentatively, D is TRBD1 (6 bases). Trimming removed 5 bases at V and 7 bases at J, with 15 bases between. CDR1 is SEHNR and CDR2 is FQNEAQ in the germline V gene (reference sequence). This CDR3 has 15 amino acids. CDR3 amino acids: CASSQPGTPNSPLHF. The DNA for the CDR3 is TGTGCCAGCAGCCAGCCAGGGACACCGAATTCACCCCTCCACTTT.

This chain joins TRBV7-2 and TRBJ1-2, with D hard to call. CDR1 and CDR2 from the germline V gene are SGHTA and FQGNSA. CDR3 length: 14 residues. V lost 5 bases and J 2 bases, leaving 12 bases between the germline ends. As DNA, the CDR3 is TGTGCCAGCAGCCCAACGGGCGGGAACTATGGCTACACCTTC. Translating it yields CASSPTGGNYGYTF.

The rearrangement uses TRBV7-2 and TRBJ2-3; tentative D call: TRBD2 (7 bases). The CDR3 runs 17 residues. The V gene's germline CDR1 is SGHTA and CDR2 FQGNSA. V lost 3 bases and J lost 0, with 16 bases in between. Here the CDR3 reads CASSLTGGGQSTDTQYF. DNA of the CDR3: TGTGCCAGCAGCTTGACGGGCGGGGGCCAGAGCACAGATACGCAGTATTTT. The entire variable domain, with the rest obtained from reference TRBV7-2 and TRBJ2-3, is as follows: GAGVSQSPSNKVTEKGKDVELRCDPISGHTALYWYRQSLGQGLEFLIYFQGNSAPDKSGLPSDRFSAERTGGSVSTLTIQRTQQEDSAVYLCASSLTGGGQSTDTQYFGPGTRLTVL.

V and J are TRBV15 and TRBJ2-5; 11 bases are a match to TRBD2. The V and J ends lost 2 bases and 2 bases, in that order; junction bases with no gene match: 4. Germline CDR1 and CDR2: LNHNV and YYDKDF (reference sequence). This CDR3 is built from 16 residues. DNA of the CDR3: TGTGCCACCAGCAGACCGGGACTAGCGGAACAAGAGACCCAGTACTTC. This translates into CATSRPGLAEQETQYF.

The chain links TRBV7-8 to TRBJ2-3, with 7 bases identical to TRBD2. Per the germline V gene, CDR1 is SGHVS and CDR2 is FQNEAQ. Trimming removed 4 bases from V and 0 bases from J; junction bases left unmatched: 7. The CDR3 totals 16 residues. CDR3 amino acids: CASSSLRGRSTDTQYF. CDR3 DNA: TGTGCCAGCAGCTCGCTGCGGGGGAGAAGCACAGATACGCAGTATTTT.

This clone was observed once. The genes are TRBV19 and TRBJ2-7, with a tentative D call TRBD2 (5 bases). The CDR3 runs 14 residues. Trimming stripped 5 bases from V and 0 bases from J, with 11 bases between. CDR1 is LNHDA, CDR2 SQIVND, per germline (reference sequence). CDR3 sequence (DNA): TGTGCCAGTAGTGTCAGCGGATCCTCCTACGAGCAGTACTTC. It encodes CASSVSGSSYEQYF.

This chain links TRBV7-9 with TRBJ1-4; weak D call: TRBD1 (5 bases). The V end lost 2 bases, the J end lost 8 bases, and 12 bases lay between the germline ends. This CDR3 region has 14 residues. Germline-derived CDR1 and CDR2 are SEHNR and FQNEAQ (reference sequence). The CDR3 is CASSLKTQGEKLFF. In DNA form, the CDR3 reads TGTGCCAGCAGCTTAAAAACGCAGGGCGAAAAACTGTTTTTT.

V gene TRBV5-1 combines with J gene TRBJ2-1; D is undetermined. Germline CDR1 is SGHRS and CDR2 is YFSETQ. Trimming pared 0 bases from V and 0 bases from J, leaving 7 bases between. This CDR3 is 15 amino acids long. The CDR3 sequence: CASSLVSNSYNEQFF. CDR3 coding DNA: TGCGCCAGCAGCTTGGTCTCTAACTCCTACAATGAGCAGTTCTTC.

The J gene is TRBJ1-1, the V gene TRBV2, with TRBD1 matching over 9 bases. J gave up 3 bases and V 6 bases, and 8 bases lay outside the gene matches. CDR1 SNHLY and CDR2 FYNNEI come from the germline V gene. The CDR3 length is 15 residues. The CDR3 DNA is TGTGCCAGCAGGGGAGTTACAGGGGGCTACACTGAAGCTTTCTTT. The encoded protein is CASRGVTGGYTEAFF.

The chain recombines TRBV5-1 with TRBJ2-3; D unresolved. The germline CDR1 and CDR2 sequences are SGHRS and YFSETQ. Trimming stripped 7 bases from V and 1 base from J, with 10 bases between. The CDR3 spans 13 residues. CDR3 in amino acids: CASSPQGTDTQYF. CDR3 coding DNA: TGCGCCAGCTCTCCCCAGGGCACAGATACGCAGTATTTT.

The chain has TRBV2 and TRBJ2-2; D not resolved. Per the germline V gene, CDR1 is SNHLY and CDR2 is FYNNEI. Trimming removed 6 bases from V and 6 bases from J, with 11 bases in between. CDR3 length: 13 amino acids. CDR3 sequence: CASRRSYAGELFF. CDR3 coding DNA: TGTGCCAGCAGGAGATCGTATGCCGGGGAGCTGTTTTTT.

V gene TRBV15 combines with J gene TRBJ2-1; 11 bases match TRBD2. The J segment lost 6 bases and the V segment lost 5 bases, leaving 6 bases of the junction unmatched. The germline V gene encodes CDR1 LNHNV and CDR2 YYDKDF (reference sequence). CDR3 length: 15 residues. This CDR3 reads CATSPRLAGSNEQFF. CDR3 nucleotides: TGTGCCACCAGCCCTAGACTAGCGGGGAGCAATGAGCAGTTCTTC.

The chain carries TRBV7-6 and TRBJ1-1; 7 nucleotides agree with TRBD1. Trimming at V came to 2 bases and at J to 5 bases, leaving 2 bases not matched to a gene. The CDR3 is 13 amino acids. The V gene's germline CDR1 is SGHVS and CDR2 FNYEAQ. CDR3 bases: TGTGCCAGCAGCTTAAGGGGACAGACTGAAGCTTTCTTT. It encodes CASSLRGQTEAFF.

The CDR3 coding sequence is TGTGCCAGCAGCTTAGTCCCAGCGGGAGTATTAGATACGCAGTATTTT. It is translated as CASSLVPAGVLDTQYF. The chain joins TRBV11-2 to TRBJ2-3, with 8 positions matching TRBD2. Looked up from germline, CDR1 is SGHAT and CDR2 is FQNNGV. The trim removed 1 base at V and 5 bases at J, leaving 8 bases unmatched. The length of the CDR3 is 16 residues.

The CDR3 protein is CASSDGGPLHF. As DNA, the CDR3 is TGTGCCAGCAGTGACGGAGGGCCCCTCCACTTT. The chain joins TRBV2 to TRBJ1-6; no reliable D call. V lost 3 bases, J lost 13 bases, and 7 bases lay in between. The germline V gene has CDR1 SNHLY and CDR2 FYNNEI. This CDR3 region has 11 residues.

The chain couples TRBV7-9 to TRBJ2-3, with 10 bases that match TRBD1. This CDR3 contains 16 residues. CDR1 and CDR2 (germline): SEHNR, FQNEAQ (reference sequence). V shed 2 bases and J 1 base; nucleotides not matched to a gene: 3. CDR3: CASSLWTGGRTDTQYF. CDR3 DNA sequence: TGTGCCAGCAGCTTATGGACAGGGGGTCGCACAGATACGCAGTATTTT.

This clone was recorded only once. The chain recombines TRBV6-6 with TRBJ1-2, with 9 bases aligning to TRBD1. The CDR3 contains 15 residues. In germline, CDR1 is MNHNY, CDR2 SVGAGI (reference sequence). The ends lost 2 bases at V and 4 bases at J; junction bases unmatched: 5. The CDR3 here is CASSYPPGQGYGYTF. The CDR3 bases are TGTGCCAGCAGTTACCCACCGGGACAGGGCTATGGCTACACCTTC.

The chain has TRBV5-4 and TRBJ2-2; D not certain. This CDR3 is 15 amino acids long. The V end lost 2 bases, the J end lost 2 bases, and 10 bases lay between the germline ends. The germline CDR1 and CDR2 sequences are SGHNT and YYREEE (reference sequence). The CDR3, as DNA: TGTGCCAGCAGCTTTGGGCAGGCAAACACCGGGGAGCTGTTTTTT. Translated: CASSFGQANTGELFF.

The chain is built from TRBV19 and TRBJ2-3; TRBD2 aligns across 7 bases. Looked up from germline, CDR1 is LNHDA and CDR2 is SQIVND (reference sequence). Trimming removed 9 bases from V and 2 bases from J; junction bases left unmatched: 14. The CDR3 has 16 residues. CDR3 amino acids: CASSLGGCPDTDTQYF. The CDR3 DNA reads as TGTGCCAGCTCATTGGGGGGGTGCCCTGACACAGATACGCAGTATTTT. The full variable domain, in which reference TRBV19 and TRBJ2-3 provide the parts outside the CDR3, is DGGITQSPKYLFRKEGQNVTLSCEQNLNHDAMYWYRQDPGQGLRLIYYSQIVNDFQKGDIAEGYSVSREKKESFPLTVTSAQKNPTAFYLCASSLGGCPDTDTQYFGPGTRLTVL.